These 23 T cell receptor beta chains were sequenced from one sample in a study of cytomegalovirus exposure and HLA in healthy donors. PCR used 60 Vbeta primers and 13 Jbeta primers. Here immunoSEQ multiplex PCR was the method, and the copy in TCRdb shows in-frame clones only, minus some. This sample carries 170,000 or so clones, about four fifths of them seen once, and the ten largest clones take roughly 5.2%. The material sequenced was PBMCs. Every receptor here comes from a girl aged 10 to 17 in good health and CMV-seropositive.

This chain joins TRBV2 and TRBJ2-7; D may be TRBD2 (6 bases). This CDR3 has 14 amino acids. Germline V gene data show CDR1 as SNHLY and CDR2 as FYNNEI. V lost 4 bases to trimming and J lost 1 base, with 11 bases between them. CDR3: CASSGRGLSYEQYF. CDR3 nucleotide sequence: TGTGCCAGCAGTGGGAGGGGATTGTCCTACGAGCAGTACTTC.

The chain carries TRBV18 and TRBJ2-5, with 7 bases aligning to TRBD2. The V gene end was trimmed by 3 bases and the J gene end by 3 bases; junction bases not matched to a gene: 7. The V gene's germline CDR1 is KGHSH and CDR2 LQKENI. The CDR3 totals 15 residues. In nucleotides, the CDR3 is TGTGCCAGCTCACCTCACGTGGGGGGGGAAGAGACCCAGTACTTC. Amino acid sequence: CASSPHVGGEETQYF.

The chain uses TRBV27 and TRBJ1-4, with a possible D match to TRBD1 (5 bases). Germline-derived CDR1 and CDR2 are MNHEY and SMNVEV (reference sequence). Trimming removed 5 bases at V and 11 bases at J, with 18 bases between. CDR3 length: 14 residues. In DNA, the CDR3 is TGTGCCAGCAGTCCGGGGGGGATCGAGAAGAAACTGTTTTTT. Protein: CASSPGGIEKKLFF.

The chain has TRBV15 and TRBJ1-4; TRBD1 agrees at 7 bases. Germline V gene sequence: CDR1 LNHNV, CDR2 YYDKDF (reference sequence). The CDR3 covers 14 residues. V lost 3 bases, J lost 8 bases, and 6 bases stayed unmatched. The CDR3 nucleotides read TGTGCCACCAGCAGCAGACAGGGTGGAGAAAAACTGTTTTTT. The encoded protein is CATSSRQGGEKLFF.

The chain carries TRBV5-4 and TRBJ2-7; 9 positions match TRBD1. CDR1 is SGHNT and CDR2 is YYREEE in the germline V gene (reference sequence). This CDR3 spans 15 amino acids. The V segment lost 3 bases and the J segment 3 bases; nucleotides outside the gene matches: 7. CDR3 nucleotide sequence: TGTGCCAGCAGCTCGCCAGGGACAGGGTTCTACGAGCAGTACTTC. Translated, it gives CASSSPGTGFYEQYF.

The rearrangement links TRBV4-2 to TRBJ2-5; TRBD2 matches 14 bases. Germline-derived CDR1 and CDR2 are LGHNA and YNFKEQ. The CDR3 length is 17 residues. V lost 0 bases and J lost 4; bases outside the gene matches: 4. The CDR3 DNA sequence: TGTGCCAGCAGCCAAGATGGCGGGACTAGCGGGGGAGAGACCCAGTACTTC. Residues: CASSQDGGTSGGETQYF.

The rearrangement joins TRBV2 to TRBJ1-1; tentatively, D is TRBD1 (5 bases). Germline V lookup: CDR1 SNHLY, CDR2 FYNNEI. The CDR3 length is 15 residues. Trimming stripped 6 bases from V and 7 bases from J, with 21 bases between. CDR3 in amino acids: CASRDRDSSHLEAFF. CDR3 sequence (DNA): TGTGCCAGCAGAGATAGGGACTCCTCTCACCTTGAAGCTTTCTTT.

This chain connects TRBV5-6 to TRBJ2-5; D unresolved. Germline CDR1 and CDR2: SGHDT and YYEEEE. The V end lost 4 bases, the J end lost 4 bases, and 5 bases lay between the germline ends. This CDR3 contains 11 residues. The CDR3 sequence: CASSRGETQYF. The CDR3 bases are TGTGCCAGCAGCCGCGGAGAGACCCAGTACTTC.

The chain is built from TRBV29-1 and TRBJ2-2; possible D gene TRBD2, 5 bases. This CDR3 spans 13 amino acids. Germline CDR1 and CDR2: SQVTM and ANQGSEA. Deletions cut 3 bases from V and 1 base from J, with 6 bases between. CDR3 nucleotides: TGCAGCGTTGACCGGGGGAACACCGGGGAGCTGTTTTTT. Its translation is CSVDRGNTGELFF.

The chain carries TRBV6-6 and TRBJ2-3, with D possibly matching TRBD1 (6 bases). Looked up from germline, CDR1 is MNHNY and CDR2 is SVGAGI (reference sequence). The CDR3 is 13 amino acids. Trimming removed 5 bases at V and 4 bases at J, with 10 bases between. In DNA, the CDR3 is TGTGCCAGCAGTCGACAGGCACCAGATACGCAGTATTTT. This translates into CASSRQAPDTQYF.

The chain uses TRBV5-4 and TRBJ1-4; TRBD1 aligns across 9 bases. This CDR3 spans 15 amino acids. The V gene's germline CDR1 is SGHNT and CDR2 YYREEE (reference sequence). Losses at the gene ends were 0 bases for V and 8 bases for J; bases not matched to a gene: 5. The CDR3 reads CASSLGDRAKEKLFF. The CDR3 DNA reads TGTGCCAGCAGCTTGGGGGACAGGGCGAAGGAAAAACTGTTTTTT.

CDR3 nucleotide sequence: TGTGCCAGTAGTGTCGGACAGGGGTCCTACGAGCAGTACTTC. Residues: CASSVGQGSYEQYF. The gene calls are TRBV19 and TRBJ2-7; 9 nucleotides match TRBD1. Germline V gene lookup returns CDR1 LNHDA and CDR2 SQIVND (reference sequence). V lost 5 bases and J lost 1; bases outside the gene matches: 3. The CDR3 spans 14 residues.

The chain employs TRBV7-2 and TRBJ2-5, with 9 bases identical to TRBD2. The CDR3 is 17 residues long. Germline CDR1 reads SGHTA; CDR2 reads FQGNSA. Germline trimming cut 1 base from V and 3 bases from J; bases unmatched to any gene: 9. The CDR3 coding sequence is TGTGCCAGCAGCTTAGACCGGCTAGCGGGGCGAAAAGAGACCCAGTACTTC. Its translation is CASSLDRLAGRKETQYF. Full variable domain (rest looked up from reference TRBV7-2 and TRBJ2-5): GAGVSQSPSNKVTEKGKDVELRCDPISGHTALYWYRQSLGQGLEFLIYFQGNSAPDKSGLPSDRFSAERTGGSVSTLTIQRTQQEDSAVYLCASSLDRLAGRKETQYFGPGTRLLVL.

This chain joins TRBV28 and TRBJ2-1; D may be TRBD1 (6 bases). V lost 1 base, J lost 0 bases, and 10 bases lay in between. The CDR3 is made up of 16 amino acids. Per germline, CDR1 MDHEN and CDR2 SYDVKM. As DNA, the CDR3 is TGTGCCAGCAGTTTATCCCAGGGGCGCTCCTACAATGAGCAGTTCTTC. Protein product: CASSLSQGRSYNEQFF.

The chain combines TRBV27 with TRBJ2-1; TRBD2 matches 7 bases. This CDR3 spans 14 amino acids. V shed 5 bases and J 8 bases; nucleotides not matched to a gene: 9. Germline V gives CDR1 MNHEY, CDR2 SMNVEV (reference sequence). This chain's CDR3 is CASSPLSTSYEQFF. For the CDR3, the DNA is TGTGCCAGCAGTCCCCTCTCGACTAGCTATGAGCAGTTCTTC.

CDR3 in amino acids: CASSAAGSGRDSGNTIYF. CDR3 bases: TGTGCCAGCAGCGCAGCTGGATCCGGCCGGGACTCTGGAAACACCATATATTTT. The chain uses TRBV9 and TRBJ1-3, with D unclear. The CDR3 length is 18 residues. V was trimmed by 3 bases and J by 0 bases, leaving 19 bases between them. Germline CDR1 reads SGDLS; CDR2 reads YYNGEE.

This clone was seen a single time. The genes are TRBV5-1 and TRBJ1-6; D call uncertain. Germline loops: CDR1 SGHRS, CDR2 YFSETQ. The CDR3 is 15 amino acids. V dropped 3 bases and J dropped 6 bases, with 13 bases sitting between them. CDR3 residues: CASSYTATVNSPLHF. CDR3 sequence (DNA): TGCGCCAGCAGCTATACCGCTACCGTTAATTCACCCCTCCACTTT.

This clone was seen more than once but under ten times. The rearrangement joins TRBV19 to TRBJ1-1; D is uncertain. This CDR3 has 14 amino acids. V lost 4 bases, J lost 2 bases, and 11 bases lay in between. CDR1 and CDR2 from the germline V gene are LNHDA and SQIVND (reference sequence). This CDR3 reads CASSTRRVNTEAFF. The CDR3 nucleotides are TGTGCCAGTAGTACTAGGAGGGTTAACACTGAAGCTTTCTTT.

This clone was seen a few times. The CDR3 is CASSMRPRNRIPEAFF. The CDR3 nucleotides read TGTGCCAGCAGCATGCGACCCAGGAATCGGATTCCTGAAGCTTTCTTT. The rearrangement uses TRBV21-1 and TRBJ1-1; TRBD1 is the table's D call, not checked against the DNA. TRBV21-1 constitutes a pseudogene. CDR3 length equals 16 residues.

V and J are TRBV5-1 and TRBJ1-5; D gene ambiguous. CDR1 is SGHRS, CDR2 YFSETQ, per germline. V was shortened by 2 bases and J by 7 bases, with 13 bases between the two germline ends. The length of the CDR3 is 14 residues. The DNA of the CDR3 is TGCGCCAGCAGCTTCGAGGGCAGGCAACAGCCCCAGCATTTT. Amino acid sequence: CASSFEGRQQPQHF. The full variable domain, rest sourced from reference TRBV5-1 and TRBJ1-5, is KAGVTQTPRYLIKTRGQQVTLSCSPISGHRSVSWYQQTPGQGLQFLFEYFSETQRNKGNFPGRFSGRQFSNSRSEMNVSTLELGDSALYLCASSFEGRQQPQHFGDGTRLSIL.

The rearrangement links TRBV5-6 to TRBJ1-1; tentative D call: TRBD1 (5 bases). V was pared by 4 bases and J by 5 bases, with 9 bases between. Germline loops: CDR1 SGHDT, CDR2 YYEEEE. The CDR3 is made up of 12 amino acids. The CDR3 bases are TGTGCCAGCAGCGTATCAGGGACTGAAGCTTTCTTT. Encoded protein: CASSVSGTEAFF.

V is TRBV7-9 and J is TRBJ2-4, with 9 nucleotides matching TRBD1. Germline-derived CDR1 and CDR2 are SEHNR and FQNEAQ (reference sequence). V trimming: 4 bases; J trimming: 1 base; junction bases outside the gene matches: 5. The CDR3 contains 16 residues. CDR3 DNA sequence: TGTGCCAGCAGCTCCGGGACAGGGCTGGCCAAAAACATTCAGTACTTC. It codes for CASSSGTGLAKNIQYF.

The V gene is TRBV27, the J gene TRBJ1-1; no firm D call. The V gene's germline CDR1 is MNHEY and CDR2 SMNVEV (reference sequence). The CDR3 totals 10 residues. Trimming took 11 bases from V and 2 from J, leaving 6 bases between them. The CDR3 here is CAAGNTEAFF. CDR3 bases: TGTGCCGCAGGTAACACTGAAGCTTTCTTT.